The rows below give T cell receptor beta chains drawn from one sample of a study of cytomegalovirus exposure and HLA in healthy donors. Generated by immunoSEQ multiplex PCR, the TCRdb table keeps only in-frame clones and is missing some. Of about 120,000 clones in the sample, around 84% were seen once. Sequences were obtained from PBMCs. Every receptor here comes from a woman aged 25 to 39 in good health and CMV-seropositive. CDR3s include the opening cysteine and the closing phenylalanine or tryptophan. The D gene is left open where the match is weak.

j_call,v_call,d_call,cdr3_aa
TRBJ1-2,TRBV2,-,CASSEVHSGSYGYTF
TRBJ1-3,TRBV4-3,TRBD1,CASSLRPTGDSGNTIYF
TRBJ2-5,TRBV20-1,-,CSAAGETQYF
TRBJ2-5,TRBV7-9,-,CASSSGKETQYF
TRBJ2-3,TRBV5-4,-,CASSFTGVSTDTQYF
TRBJ2-2,TRBV29-1,TRBD1,CSVRGRNGELFF
TRBJ1-2,TRBV29-1,TRBD1,CSVEAFWTGRETNYGYTF
TRBJ2-7,TRBV4-3,-,CASSEDPGDYEQYF
TRBJ2-7,TRBV2,-,CASTSKFLGGVEQYF
TRBJ2-5,TRBV27,TRBD2,CASSLNGLAGGGGETQYF
TRBJ1-6,TRBV4-2,-,CASSQVQRSGSYNSPLHF
TRBJ2-4,TRBV7-9,-,CASSLGTEENIQYF
TRBJ2-2,TRBV4-2,TRBD2,CASSSRLAGGLEELFF
TRBJ1-4,TRBV28,-,CASSLRRQGSREKLFF
TRBJ1-1,TRBV27,-,CASSFQGDTEAFF
TRBJ2-2,TRBV5-1,TRBD2,CASSWTLAGTNTGELFF
TRBJ2-2,TRBV4-3,TRBD1,CASSQDPGQGLVGELFF
TRBJ2-2,TRBV19,TRBD2,CASSPLAGVGGELFF
TRBJ1-1,TRBV18,TRBD1,CASSPQTGGHTEAFF
TRBJ1-5,TRBV11-2,-,CASSGGRGGYSNQPQHF
TRBJ1-4,TRBV7-9,TRBD1,CASRQGLDEKLFF
TRBJ2-1,TRBV7-8,TRBD2,CASSLGTSGAYNEQFF
TRBJ2-5,TRBV7-2,TRBD1,CASRVTGVETQYF
TRBJ1-1,TRBV5-1,-,CASSLQGINTEAFF
TRBJ2-7,TRBV27,-,CASSPRPGLKLEYEQYF
TRBJ1-2,TRBV19,TRBD1,CASSAMNRGFDGYTF
TRBJ2-1,TRBV5-6,TRBD2,CASTTGLAGSNEQFF
TRBJ2-1,TRBV29-1,TRBD2,CSVDQLANEQFF
TRBJ2-3,TRBV30,TRBD2,CAWSTSGGLADTQYF
TRBJ2-1,TRBV27,-,CASSRTAGPYNEQFF
TRBJ2-2,TRBV28,-,CASSLLGDTGELFF
TRBJ1-2,TRBV9,-,CASSVEVNYGYTF
TRBJ2-2,TRBV11-2,-,CASSLGWVRTGELFF
TRBJ2-7,TRBV10-3,-,CAISRDTSYEQYF
TRBJ2-3,TRBV10-3,-,CAITAGQATTDTQYF
TRBJ2-1,TRBV28,TRBD2,CASRVSGGPYNEQFF
-,TRBV4-1,-,CASSQGPGAGEQYF
TRBJ1-1,TRBV11-3,TRBD1,CASSLDCRPGQGNTEAFF
TRBJ2-2,TRBV11-3,-,CASSLDLGGTNTGELFF
TRBJ2-1,TRBV13,TRBD2,CASSLGGSGAPVGNEQFF
TRBJ1-6,TRBV19,-,CASSIGGDSLLHF
TRBJ2-2,TRBV11-3,-,CASSLGGWQGYDTGELFF
TRBJ1-2,TRBV4-1,-,CASSQDMAPFNYGYTF
TRBJ1-2,TRBV15,-,CATSRVENYGYTF
TRBJ2-2,TRBV18,-,CASSPSSPSNTGELFF
TRBJ2-1,TRBV5-1,TRBD2,CASSLGLADYNEQFF
TRBJ1-5,TRBV6-7,-,CASSTQGRGSNQPQHF
TRBJ2-7,TRBV6-5,-,CASSYSRQSYEQYF
TRBJ1-1,TRBV7-2,-,CASSSRRNARTEAFF
TRBJ1-6,TRBV30,-,CAWSVHTGQPLHF
TRBJ1-1,TRBV6-6,-,CASTYGTSNTEAFF
TRBJ1-5,TRBV4-3,TRBD1,CASSQGTGREQPQHF
-,TRBV11-1,TRBD2,CASRPGGTSLYEQYF
TRBJ2-4,TRBV4-3,-,CASSPSRRVVAKNIQYF
TRBJ1-1,TRBV6-1,-,CASSGRDTMNTEAFF
TRBJ2-1,TRBV5-4,-,CASSPPVAGSYNEQFF